A single sample gave rise to the 29 T cell receptor beta chains below, sequenced in a study of Ad26.COV2.S vaccination and SARS-CoV-2 variants. The protocol was immunoSEQ multiplex PCR, while the TCRdb copy is restricted to in-frame clones and leaves out a portion. The sample records a few hundred thousand clones, about nine tenths being singletons. As for treatment: about 20 received Ad26.COV2.S at low or high dose, single or two shots; 5 received placebo; per-sample allocation not given. Sampling took place 63 days after the first vaccine or placebo injection. The source was peripheral blood, collected in a trial of Ad26.COV2.S vaccine versus placebo. These TCRs come from a person between 18 and 60 years old who received the Ad26.COV2.S COVID-19 vaccine or a placebo.

The chain recombines TRBV29-1 with TRBJ2-5; TRBD1 agrees at 9 bases. The CDR3 contains 14 residues. V was pared by 7 bases and J by 3 bases, with 9 bases of the junction left unmatched. CDR1 SQVTM and CDR2 ANQGSEA come from the germline V gene. The CDR3, as DNA: TGCAGCGCCCAAAACCGGGACAGGGAAGAGACCCAGTACTTC. Encoded protein: CSAQNRDREETQYF.

J is TRBJ2-5 and V is TRBV25-1, with 11 positions matching TRBD1. V lost 5 bases and J lost 1; bases outside the gene matches: 9. The germline V gene has CDR1 MGHDK and CDR2 SYGVNS. This CDR3 is built from 17 residues. CDR3 amino acids: CASSNRRDRGSQETQYF. The CDR3 DNA reads TGTGCCAGCAGTAACCGCCGGGACAGGGGGAGCCAAGAGACCCAGTACTTC. Full variable domain (outside the CDR3, taken from reference TRBV25-1 and TRBJ2-5): EADIYQTPRYLVIGTGKKITLECSQTMGHDKMYWYQQDPGMELHLIHYSYGVNSTEKGDLSSESTVSRIRTEHFPLTLESARPSHTSQYLCASSNRRDRGSQETQYFGPGTRLLVL.

This rearrangement joins TRBV5-8 to TRBJ2-1; D ambiguous. V was trimmed by 6 bases and J by 7 bases, leaving 20 bases between them. The CDR3 extends over 15 amino acids. CDR1 and CDR2 from the germline V gene are SGHTS and YDEGEE. This CDR3 is CASTLGRLLINEQFF. DNA of the CDR3: TGTGCCAGCACCCTCGGCCGACTCCTGATTAATGAGCAGTTCTTC.

The chain has TRBV6-2 or TRBV6-3 and TRBJ2-1, with D perhaps TRBD1 or TRBD2 (5 bases each). The CDR3 totals 14 residues. From germline, CDR1 is MNHEY and CDR2 SVGEGT. With 2 bases removed from V and 6 bases from J, the gap between germline ends came to 11 bases. CDR3 amino acids: CASSYLGAGNEQFF. The CDR3 nucleotides are TGTGCCAGCAGTTACCTCGGGGCAGGCAATGAGCAGTTCTTC.

The V call is TRBV19, the J call TRBJ2-5, with 8 positions matching TRBD2. Germline assignment: CDR1 LNHDA and CDR2 SQIVND (reference sequence). CDR3 length equals 17 residues. V was clipped by 3 bases and J by 2 bases; unmatched bases: 11. CDR3: CASSMGTGGPRQETQYF. The DNA for the CDR3 is TGTGCCAGTAGTATGGGTACGGGAGGGCCGAGGCAAGAGACCCAGTACTTC.

The DNA of the CDR3 is TGTGCCAGCAGCTTGGCCACGGGGGTTATCCCCCATGACTATGGCTACACCTTC. Translation: CASSLATGVIPHDYGYTF. The chain uses TRBV5-6 and TRBJ1-2, with a tentative D call TRBD1 (5 bases). V was clipped by 0 bases and J by 3 bases, with 21 bases between them. Germline values: CDR1 SGHDT, CDR2 YYEEEE. The CDR3 runs to 18 residues.

The chain employs TRBV9 and TRBJ1-2; possibly TRBD1 for D (5 bases). V was pared by 4 bases and J by 4 bases, with 20 bases between. There are 16 residues in the CDR3. Germline CDR1 is SGDLS and CDR2 is YYNGEE. CDR3 coding DNA: TGTGCCAGCAGCCATGCACTGGGGGTTCTACTCTATGGCTACACCTTC. This gives the protein CASSHALGVLLYGYTF.

For this clone: The same CDR3 arises from other DNA sequences in this sample as well. CDR3 sequence reads: CASTSGEADNSPLHF. The CDR3 nucleotides read TGCGCCAGTACCTCAGGGGAAGCGGACAATTCACCCCTCCACTTT. V gene TRBV23-1 combines with J gene TRBJ1-6; D is possibly TRBD1 (6 bases). TRBV23-1 is recorded as an ORF, its role being uncertain. Trimming took 9 bases from V and 7 from J, leaving 19 bases between them. This CDR3 region has 15 residues.

This clone showed up just once. This chain uses TRBV27 with TRBJ1-1; 7 bases match TRBD1. V was pared by 7 bases and J by 5 bases, with 4 bases of the junction left unmatched. Per the germline V gene, CDR1 is MNHEY and CDR2 is SMNVEV (reference sequence). The length of the CDR3 is 12 residues. DNA of the CDR3: TGTGCCAGCAAAGGGGGCGCGACTGAAGCTTTCTTT. Encoded protein: CASKGGATEAFF.

This chain connects TRBV6-6 to TRBJ2-1; possibly TRBD2 for D (6 bases). The CDR3 totals 16 residues. The V gene lost 5 bases and the J gene lost 0 bases, with 14 bases spanning the gap. CDR1 is MNHNY and CDR2 is SVGAGI in the germline V gene (reference sequence). CDR3 nucleotides: TGTGCCAGCAGTCCTCCGGGACTTGTCTCCTACAATGAGCAGTTCTTC. Protein product: CASSPPGLVSYNEQFF.

The chain couples TRBV2 to TRBJ1-2; D remains unclear. Germline CDR1 reads SNHLY; CDR2 reads FYNNEI. This CDR3 contains 13 residues. V gave up 3 bases and J gave up 0 bases, with 5 bases separating them. The CDR3 region has the DNA TGTGCCAGCAGTGATTCCGCTAACTATGGCTACACCTTC. Residues: CASSDSANYGYTF. Combining the CDR3 with reference TRBV2 and TRBJ1-2 gives the whole variable domain EPEVTQTPSHQVTQMGQEVILRCVPISNHLYFYWYRQILGQKVEFLVSFYNNEISEKSEIFDDQFSVERPDGSNFTLKIRSTKLEDSAMYFCASSDSANYGYTFGSGTRLTVV.

This clone showed up just a few times. The chain employs TRBV7-9 and TRBJ1-6; possible D gene TRBD1, 6 bases. The germline CDR1 and CDR2 sequences are SEHNR and FQNEAQ (reference sequence). Trimming pared 5 bases from V and 9 bases from J, leaving 8 bases between. This CDR3 region has 12 residues. In DNA, the CDR3 is TGTGCCAGCAGCCGGACAGTTTCACCCCTCCACTTT. Residues: CASSRTVSPLHF.

V and J are TRBV18 and TRBJ1-2; 8 nucleotides agree with TRBD1. The CDR3 contains 17 residues. After removal of 2 bases from V and 4 bases from J, the junction contained 12 bases not matched to a gene. Germline V gene sequence: CDR1 KGHSH, CDR2 LQKENI. The CDR3 DNA sequence: TGTGCCAGCTCACCAGGGCAGGGGGCTATTAGCCTCTATGGCTACACCTTC. It encodes CASSPGQGAISLYGYTF.

The genes are TRBV5-1 and TRBJ2-7; TRBD1 agrees at 9 bases. V shed 3 bases, J shed 5 bases, and the junction held 6 bases outside the gene matches. The CDR3 runs 14 residues. Germline-derived CDR1 and CDR2 are SGHRS and YFSETQ. CDR3 sequence: CASSSGQGNDEQYV. The CDR3 DNA reads TGCGCCAGCAGCTCTGGACAGGGGAATGACGAGCAGTACGTC.

This clone has just a few counts. The chain links TRBV12-5 to TRBJ1-1; D gene ambiguous. Germline loops: CDR1 LGHNT, CDR2 FRNRAP. Trimming took off 5 bases at V and 3 bases at J, with 13 bases between the two ends. The CDR3 sequence is 14 residues long. CDR3 nucleotide sequence: TGTGCTAGTGGTGGGAGGGAGCTCCACACTGAAGCTTTCTTT. It yields the protein CASGGRELHTEAFF.

There are a few counts of this clone. The gene calls are TRBV19 and TRBJ2-1; D not certain. The germline gives CDR1 LNHDA, CDR2 SQIVND (reference sequence). The CDR3 has 13 residues. V lost 8 bases and J lost 2, with 10 bases in between. CDR3 sequence reads: CASRQGPYNEQFF. The CDR3 DNA reads as TGTGCCAGTCGTCAAGGCCCCTACAATGAGCAGTTCTTC.

The V and J genes are TRBV7-6 and TRBJ1-5, with D possibly matching TRBD1 (6 bases). The V end was cut by 3 bases, the J end by 0 bases, with 12 bases between. The CDR3 runs 16 residues. CDR1 and CDR2 (germline): SGHVS, FNYEAQ. CDR3 nucleotides: TGTGCCAGCAGCTTTGGGGACACCCTTAGCAATCAGCCCCAGCATTTT. Its protein is CASSFGDTLSNQPQHF.

In its sample, this clone was seen a few times. The V and J genes are TRBV5-1 and TRBJ2-2; 8 nucleotides align to TRBD2. This CDR3 comprises 16 residues. V lost 7 bases to trimming and J lost 1 base; unmatched junction nucleotides: 9. Germline V gene lookup returns CDR1 SGHRS and CDR2 YFSETQ. This CDR3 is CASSGGSGRNTGELFF. The CDR3 DNA reads as TGCGCCAGCTCCGGGGGGAGCGGGAGGAACACCGGGGAGCTGTTTTTT.

This chain joins TRBV4-1 and TRBJ1-3, with D unclear. V was pared by 0 bases and J by 0 bases, with 12 bases between. The CDR3 has 17 amino acids. Germline V gives CDR1 MGHRA, CDR2 YSYEKL. The CDR3, as DNA: TGCGCCAGCAGCCAAGAAAAGGGAGACTACTCTGGAAACACCATATATTTT. Translated, it gives CASSQEKGDYSGNTIYF.

CDR3 residues: CASSSLGGQGIYEQYV. In nucleotides, the CDR3 is TGTGCCAGCAGCTCCCTAGGGGGACAGGGGATCTACGAGCAGTACGTC. V is TRBV5-6 and J is TRBJ2-7; 10 positions match TRBD1. Germline V gives CDR1 SGHDT, CDR2 YYEEEE. This CDR3 has 16 residues. V lost 3 bases, J lost 3 bases, and 9 bases stayed unmatched.

The chain has TRBV15 and TRBJ2-7, with 12 positions matching TRBD2. J was trimmed by 5 bases and V by 0 bases; bases with no gene match: 5. Looked up from germline, CDR1 is LNHNV and CDR2 is YYDKDF (reference sequence). The CDR3 contains 16 residues. The CDR3 protein is CATSRDRTSGINEQYV. The CDR3 nucleotides read TGTGCCACCAGCAGAGATCGGACTAGCGGGATAAACGAGCAGTACGTC.

The rearrangement uses TRBV4-2 and TRBJ2-2; the match to TRBD2 covers 7 bases. This CDR3 region has 19 residues. J gave up 4 bases and V 4 bases, and 18 bases lay outside the gene matches. The germline gives CDR1 LGHNA, CDR2 YNFKEQ. The CDR3 coding sequence is TGTGCCAGCAGCCGAACGATAGATGGCGGGAGCAGGGTCACCGGGGAGCTGTTTTTT. Translated, it gives CASSRTIDGGSRVTGELFF.

This chain links TRBV13 with TRBJ1-1; 7 bases agree with TRBD1. Germline values: CDR1 PRHDT, CDR2 FYEKMQ (reference sequence). This CDR3 is built from 12 residues. Trimming took 1 base from V and 12 from J; bases not matched to a gene: 5. This CDR3 is CASSLVMTGPFF. DNA for the CDR3: TGTGCCAGCAGCTTAGTTATGACAGGGCCTTTCTTT. Looking up the rest from reference TRBV13 and TRBJ1-1 gives the full variable domain: AAGVIQSPRHLIKEKRETATLKCYPIPRHDTVYWYQQGPGQDPQFLISFYEKMQSDKGSIPDRFSAQQFSDYHSELNMSSLELGDSALYFCASSLVMTGPFFGQGTRLTVV.

The rearrangement joins TRBV5-4 to TRBJ2-2; 11 bases line up with TRBD2. The CDR3 is 16 amino acids. CDR1 and CDR2 from the germline V gene are SGHNT and YYREEE (reference sequence). The junction had 4 bases not matched to a gene; V was cut back by 3 bases and J by 3 bases. The CDR3 loop reads CASSSRTSGHTGELFF. In DNA form, the CDR3 reads TGTGCCAGCAGCTCCCGGACTAGCGGGCACACCGGGGAGCTGTTTTTT. The complete variable domain, with remaining parts taken from reference TRBV5-4 and TRBJ2-2, reads ETGVTQSPTHLIKTRGQQVTLRCSSQSGHNTVSWYQQALGQGPQFIFQYYREEENGRGNFPPRFSGLQFPNYSSELNVNALELDDSALYLCASSSRTSGHTGELFFGEGSRLTVL.

The J gene is TRBJ1-1, the V gene TRBV10-1; D is unresolved. This CDR3 contains 15 residues. Germline V gene data show CDR1 as WNHNN and CDR2 as SYGVQD (reference sequence). V was trimmed by 5 bases and J by 4 bases, leaving 17 bases between them. DNA for the CDR3: TGCGCCAGCAGTCGCCGCGGCGGGTCGGGCACTGAAGCTTTCTTT. Its translation is CASSRRGGSGTEAFF.

The chain links TRBV5-1 to TRBJ1-1; 7 positions agree with TRBD1. J gave up 4 bases and V 1 base, and 7 bases lay outside the gene matches. The CDR3 extends over 15 amino acids. Looked up from germline, CDR1 is SGHRS and CDR2 is YFSETQ. The CDR3 here is CASSLTPGQSTEAFF. Here the CDR3 DNA reads TGCGCCAGCAGCTTGACCCCGGGACAGTCCACTGAAGCTTTCTTT.

The chain combines TRBV6-6 with TRBJ2-7; D ambiguous. The ends were cut back, 4 bases at V and 3 bases at J, with 4 bases in the middle. The germline gives CDR1 MNHNY, CDR2 SVGAGI (reference sequence). The CDR3 totals 11 residues. CDR3 residues: CASSSRYEQYF. The CDR3 nucleotides read TGTGCCAGCAGTTCGCGCTACGAGCAGTACTTC.

J is TRBJ2-5 and V is TRBV18; weak D call: TRBD2 (5 bases). Germline V gene lookup returns CDR1 KGHSH and CDR2 LQKENI. V was clipped by 3 bases and J by 2 bases, with 16 bases between them. CDR3 size: 16 residues. The CDR3 region is CASSPLGLRVQETQYF. The DNA of the CDR3 is TGTGCCAGCTCACCTTTGGGCTTGAGGGTTCAAGAGACCCAGTACTTC. The variable domain in full, with the rest retrieved from reference TRBV18 and TRBJ2-5, is NAGVMQNPRHLVRRRGQEARLRCSPMKGHSHVYWYRQLPEEGLKFMVYLQKENIIDESGMPKERFSAEFPKEGPSILRIQQVVRGDSAAYFCASSPLGLRVQETQYFGPGTRLLVL.

The gene calls are TRBV3-1 (or the pseudogene TRBV3-2) and TRBJ1-2; D call uncertain. Trimming removed 3 bases from V and 4 bases from J, with 3 bases in between. There are 11 residues in the CDR3. Germline-derived CDR1 and CDR2 are LGHDT and YNNKEL (reference sequence). CDR3 residues: CASSHAYGYTF. CDR3 nucleotides: TGTGCCAGCAGCCATGCCTATGGCTACACCTTC.